The 16 T cell receptor beta chains below come from one sample, sequenced in a study of control samples from healthy donors and cancer patients. Generated by immunoSEQ multiplex PCR, the TCRdb table keeps only in-frame clones and is missing some. Here the sample spans about 95,000 clones, approximately 86% being singletons. Material: blood. The receptors here all came from a man younger than 40 in good health.

The chain couples TRBV2 to TRBJ1-5; D is unclear. Germline CDR1 SNHLY, CDR2 FYNNEI. V dropped 3 bases and J dropped 9 bases, with 18 bases sitting between them. The CDR3 is 15 amino acids. CDR3 sequence reads: CASSDTDFRRSPQHF. The CDR3 DNA reads as TGTGCCAGCAGTGATACGGACTTTCGAAGGTCGCCCCAGCATTTT.

This clone occurred once. The chain uses TRBV6-2 or TRBV6-3 and TRBJ1-2, with 7 bases aligning to TRBD1. The CDR3 sequence is 16 residues long. V was pared by 6 bases and J by 4 bases, with 14 bases of the junction left unmatched. Germline V CDR1 and CDR2: MNHEY, SVGEGT. The CDR3 region is CASSPIVGTASYGYTF. As DNA, the CDR3 is TGTGCCAGCAGCCCTATAGTGGGGACAGCCTCCTATGGCTACACCTTC.

V usage is TRBV12-3 or TRBV12-4 and J usage is TRBJ2-2; TRBD2 is a possible D gene (5 bases). The V gene lost 5 bases and the J gene lost 8 bases, with 9 bases spanning the gap. This CDR3 is 12 amino acids long. CDR3 sequence: CASSLTSGELFF. In nucleotides, the CDR3 is TGTGCCAGCAGTCTAACTAGTGGGGAGCTGTTTTTT.

The J gene is TRBJ2-7, the V gene TRBV5-6; a weak D match, TRBD2 (6 bases). Germline V gene sequence: CDR1 SGHDT, CDR2 YYEEEE. This CDR3 comprises 14 residues. Between the trimmed V and J ends, which lost 2 bases and 6 bases, there was a span of 15 bases. CDR3 DNA: TGTGCCAGCAGCTTATCGGGGGTCATCGGCGAGCAGTACTTC. This codes for CASSLSGVIGEQYF.

The CDR3 DNA follows: TGTGCCAGCAGCGCCATGGACTATGGCTACACCTTC. Translated, it gives CASSAMDYGYTF. The V and J genes are TRBV6-5 and TRBJ1-2; no definite D call. Deletions cut 6 bases from V and 3 bases from J, with 8 bases between. The length of the CDR3 is 12 residues. CDR1 is MNHEY, CDR2 SVGAGI, per germline.

This clone was found once. CDR3 loop: CASTRLAQSYNEQFF. As DNA, the CDR3 is TGCGCCAGCACCAGACTAGCTCAGTCCTACAATGAGCAGTTCTTC. The chain couples TRBV4-1 to TRBJ2-1, with 7 nucleotides matching TRBD2. In germline, CDR1 is MGHRA, CDR2 YSYEKL. The trim removed 7 bases at V and 1 base at J, leaving 7 bases unmatched. This CDR3 comprises 15 residues.

The chain is built from TRBV5-1 and TRBJ2-6; no firm D call. V was pared by 5 bases and J by 0 bases, with 6 bases between. The germline gives CDR1 SGHRS, CDR2 YFSETQ. This CDR3 is 14 amino acids long. The CDR3 here is CASRQISGANVLTF. The CDR3 region has the DNA TGCGCCAGCAGGCAGATCTCTGGGGCCAACGTCCTGACTTTC.

This clone was detected once. The genes are TRBV7-9 and TRBJ1-3; tentative D call: TRBD1 (6 bases). Trimming took 4 bases from V and 0 from J, leaving 13 bases between them. The germline V gene has CDR1 SEHNR and CDR2 FQNEAQ (reference sequence). This CDR3 region has 16 residues. CDR3 in amino acids: CASSSLTGSSGNTIYF. CDR3 sequence (DNA): TGTGCCAGCAGCTCTCTGACAGGCAGCTCTGGAAACACCATATATTTT.

The rearrangement joins TRBV7-3 to TRBJ2-6; the D is unclear. The CDR3 runs to 15 residues. The germline V gene has CDR1 SGHTA and CDR2 FQGTGA. Trimming left V 3 bases short and J 3 bases short, with 9 bases between. The CDR3 here is CASSLGYHGANVLTF. The CDR3 DNA reads TGTGCCAGCAGCTTGGGGTATCATGGGGCCAACGTCCTGACTTTC.

The CDR3 spells CASSPQATNEKLFF. The CDR3 DNA reads TGTGCCTCATCCCCGCAGGCAACTAATGAAAAACTGTTTTTT. This rearrangement joins TRBV10-3 to TRBJ1-4; D uncertain. Germline CDR1 and CDR2: ENHRY and SYGVKD. V shed 11 bases and J shed 0 bases, with 13 bases lying between them. This CDR3 is 14 amino acids long.

The genes are TRBV6-5 and TRBJ1-1, with D possibly being TRBD1 (5 bases). The CDR3 extends over 11 amino acids. Germline CDR1 MNHEY, CDR2 SVGAGI. The germline V and J ends were trimmed by 10 bases and 7 bases, with 13 bases remaining between them. The CDR3 coding sequence is TGTGCCACATCGGGGGGACTTGAAGCTTTCTTT. It specifies CATSGGLEAFF.

The chain is built from TRBV24-1 and TRBJ2-5; D possibly uses TRBD1 or TRBD2 (5 bases each). This CDR3 comprises 15 residues. Trimming shortened V by 4 bases and J by 2 bases, and 13 bases separated the two germline ends. In germline, CDR1 is KGHDR, CDR2 SFDVKD. DNA for the CDR3: TGTGCCACCAGTGAAAACGGGGACGGACAAGAGACCCAGTACTTC. This codes for CATSENGDGQETQYF.

This chain connects TRBV7-6 to TRBJ1-1; TRBD1 might be the D (6 bases). The CDR3 runs to 15 residues. Germline CDR1 and CDR2: SGHVS and FNYEAQ. With 2 bases removed from V and 1 base from J, the gap between germline ends came to 11 bases. CDR3 in DNA: TGTGCCAGCAGCTTAAGATCGGACAGGAACACTGAAGCTTTCTTT. It codes for CASSLRSDRNTEAFF.

The chain recombines TRBV7-8 with TRBJ1-5, with no clear D. V lost 1 base and J lost 3, with 7 bases in between. Germline-derived CDR1 and CDR2 are SGHVS and FQNEAQ. The length of the CDR3 is 14 residues. The DNA of the CDR3 is TGTGCCAGCAGCTTAGGACACAACAATCAGCCCCAGCATTTT. As protein: CASSLGHNNQPQHF.

The V and J genes are TRBV9 and TRBJ1-6, with 7 bases fitting TRBD1. V gave up 4 bases and J gave up 10 bases; unmatched junction bases: 11. The CDR3 loop spans 15 amino acids. Germline V gene data show CDR1 as SGDLS and CDR2 as YYNGEE. CDR3 loop: CASSPQPTGSSPLHF. The CDR3 DNA sequence: TGTGCCAGCAGCCCCCAGCCGACAGGGAGCTCACCCCTCCACTTT.

In its sample, this clone was seen once. V usage is TRBV25-1 and J usage is TRBJ2-7, with 10 positions matching TRBD2. This CDR3 spans 14 amino acids. The germline gives CDR1 MGHDK, CDR2 SYGVNS. V lost 3 bases and J lost 4; bases outside the gene matches: 3. The CDR3 DNA is TGTGCCAGCAGTGACAGCGGGGGGGCGTACGAGCAGTACTTC. This translates into CASSDSGGAYEQYF.